This passage covers 12 T cell receptor beta chains from one sample sequenced in a study of T-cell memory formation after mild COVID-19. TCRdb independently ran MiXCR on the 5' RACE reads; one entry per CDR3 protein. Of 350,000 or so distinct CDR3 sequences listed, 20% to 25% are singletons. The sample comprised PBMCs or a T cell subset sorted from them (not recorded which). The receptors were sampled from a man younger than 35 who had mild COVID-19 (a few samples of this study predate the infection). Cell type and time point are not known.

The genes are TRBV7-8 and TRBJ1-1; perhaps TRBD1 as D (5 bases). Germline-derived CDR1 and CDR2 are SGHVS and FQNEAQ. The CDR3 consists of 14 residues. The V and J ends lost 5 bases and 4 bases respectively, with 14 bases between them. The CDR3 loop reads CASSPRRGGTEAFF. The CDR3 region has the DNA TGTGCCAGCAGCCCGAGGCGGGGCGGCACTGAAGCTTTCTTT. The whole variable domain, filled in from reference TRBV7-8 and TRBJ1-1, reads GAGVSQSPRYKVAKRGQDVALRCDPISGHVSLFWYQQALGQGPEFLTYFQNEAQLDKSGLPSDRFFAERPEGSVSTLKIQRTQQEDSAVYLCASSPRRGGTEAFFGQGTRLTVV.

This clonotype was seen at least ten times. The chain links TRBV2 to TRBJ2-2, with D uncertain. CDR1 and CDR2 from the germline V gene are SNHLY and FYNNEI. The CDR3 runs 12 residues. V lost 7 bases, J lost 7 bases, and 10 bases lay in between. The CDR3 spells CASILDGGELFF. CDR3 nucleotides: TGTGCCAGCATTCTGGATGGCGGGGAGCTGTTTTTT.

The J gene is TRBJ1-3, the V gene TRBV9; D remains ambiguous. CDR3 length: 15 amino acids. From germline, CDR1 is SGDLS and CDR2 YYNGEE. V was shortened by 0 bases and J by 0 bases, with 7 bases between the two germline ends. The CDR3 DNA is TGTGCCAGCAGCGTAGACTACGGCTCTGGAAACACCATATATTTT. The encoded protein is CASSVDYGSGNTIYF.

V is TRBV7-9 and J is TRBJ2-7; TRBD2 might be the D (6 bases). Germline-derived CDR1 and CDR2 are SEHNR and FQNEAQ (reference sequence). Trimming shortened V by 4 bases and J by 3 bases, and 10 bases separated the two germline ends. The CDR3 loop spans 13 amino acids. The CDR3, as DNA: TGTGCCAGCAGCTCCCCGGAGGGCTACGAGCAGTACTTC. This translates into CASSSPEGYEQYF.

This clonotype was observed a handful of times. The chain couples TRBV20-1 to TRBJ2-7; a weak D match, TRBD2 (7 bases). The germline V gene has CDR1 DFQATT and CDR2 SNEGSKA (reference sequence). There are 14 residues in the CDR3. Trimming removed 6 bases from V and 3 bases from J, with 18 bases in between. The CDR3 here is CSAQMGGGGYEQYF. The CDR3 DNA sequence: TGCAGTGCCCAGATGGGGGGGGGCGGCTACGAGCAGTACTTC.

The rearrangement uses TRBV5-1 and TRBJ2-2; tentatively, D is TRBD1 or TRBD2 (5 bases each). Germline loops: CDR1 SGHRS, CDR2 YFSETQ. The CDR3 has 14 residues. Trimming shortened V by 4 bases and J by 2 bases, and 9 bases separated the two germline ends. Here the CDR3 reads CASSNRGNTGELFF. In DNA, the CDR3 is TGCGCCAGCAGCAACCGGGGCAACACCGGGGAGCTGTTTTTT.

This clonotype was detected only once. This chain uses TRBV7-8 with TRBJ2-7; D is possibly TRBD1 or TRBD2 (5 bases each). This CDR3 has 15 residues. V was shortened by 1 base and J by 3 bases, with 13 bases between the two germline ends. Germline lookup yields CDR1 SGHVS and CDR2 FQNEAQ. The CDR3 sequence: CASSLVGALNYEQYF. The CDR3 DNA is TGTGCCAGCAGCTTAGTCGGGGCTCTCAACTACGAGCAGTACTTC.

This chain links TRBV12-3 or TRBV12-4 with TRBJ1-2, with unresolved D. Trimming took 1 base from V and 6 from J, leaving 9 bases between them. The CDR3 covers 13 residues. As DNA, the CDR3 is TGTGCCAGCAGTTTAGGAACGGTGGATGGCTACACCTTC. Its translation is CASSLGTVDGYTF.

In this sample, this clonotype turned up a few times. CDR3 nucleotides: TGTGCCACAACCGGGACAGGGGGTAGAAACACCATATATTTT. Translation: CATTGTGGRNTIYF. This sequence joins TRBV12-3 or TRBV12-4 and TRBJ1-3; TRBD1 aligns across 11 bases. Trimming at V came to 10 bases and at J to 5 bases, leaving 7 bases not matched to a gene. The CDR3 has 14 residues.

This clonotype was recorded many times. This chain uses TRBV5-1 with TRBJ2-7, with D perhaps matching TRBD1 (8 bases). Germline V gives CDR1 SGHRS, CDR2 YFSETQ. V lost 4 bases to trimming and J lost 1 base, with 18 bases between them. The CDR3 extends over 16 amino acids. The CDR3 DNA follows: TGCGCCAGCAGCGGGGGGGACAGGACCTTGTCCTACGAGCAGTACTTC. Translating it yields CASSGGDRTLSYEQYF.

The rearrangement links TRBV3-1 to TRBJ2-2, with 7 bases aligning to TRBD1. V lost 1 base, J lost 0 bases, and 5 bases stayed unmatched. Germline-derived CDR1 and CDR2 are LGHDT and YNNKEL (reference sequence). The CDR3 length is 17 residues. The CDR3 region is CASSQGSGQANTGELFF. CDR3 bases: TGTGCCAGCAGCCAAGGGAGCGGACAGGCGAACACCGGGGAGCTGTTTTTT.

This clonotype has ten or more counts. CDR3 in amino acids: CASSQGQGVEQYF. CDR3 DNA: TGTGCCAGCAGCCAGGGACAGGGAGTCGAGCAGTACTTC. The chain recombines TRBV7-2 with TRBJ2-7, with TRBD1 matching 9 bases. Germline V gene data show CDR1 as SGHTA and CDR2 as FQGNSA. V lost 5 bases to trimming and J lost 6 bases; unmatched junction nucleotides: 5. The CDR3 covers 13 residues.